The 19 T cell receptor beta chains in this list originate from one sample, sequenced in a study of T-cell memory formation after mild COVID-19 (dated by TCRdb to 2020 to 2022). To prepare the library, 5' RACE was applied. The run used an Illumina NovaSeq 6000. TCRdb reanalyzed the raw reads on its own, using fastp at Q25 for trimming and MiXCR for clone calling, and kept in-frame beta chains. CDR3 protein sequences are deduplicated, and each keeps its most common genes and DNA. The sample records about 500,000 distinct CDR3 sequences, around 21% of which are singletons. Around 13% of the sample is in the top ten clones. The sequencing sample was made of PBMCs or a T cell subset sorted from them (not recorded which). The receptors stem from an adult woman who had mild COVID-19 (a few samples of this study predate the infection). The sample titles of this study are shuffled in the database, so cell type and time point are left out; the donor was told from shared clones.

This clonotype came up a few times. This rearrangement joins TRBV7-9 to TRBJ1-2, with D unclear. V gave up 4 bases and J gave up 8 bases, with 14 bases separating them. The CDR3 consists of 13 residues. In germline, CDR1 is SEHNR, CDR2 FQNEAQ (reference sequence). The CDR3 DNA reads TGTGCCAGCAGCTCTATCAACTGGGAGGGCTACACCTTC. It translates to CASSSINWEGYTF.

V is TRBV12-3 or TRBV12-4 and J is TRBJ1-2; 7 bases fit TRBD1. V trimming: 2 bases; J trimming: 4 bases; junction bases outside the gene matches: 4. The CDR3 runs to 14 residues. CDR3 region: CASSLPGQFYGYTF. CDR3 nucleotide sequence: TGTGCCAGCAGTTTACCGGGACAGTTCTATGGCTACACCTTC.

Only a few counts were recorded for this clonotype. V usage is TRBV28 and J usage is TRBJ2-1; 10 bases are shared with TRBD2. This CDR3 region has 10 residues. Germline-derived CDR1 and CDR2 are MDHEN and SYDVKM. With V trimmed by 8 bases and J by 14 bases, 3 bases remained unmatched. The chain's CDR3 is CASEGTSEFF. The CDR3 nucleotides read TGTGCCAGCGAAGGGACTAGCGAGTTCTTC. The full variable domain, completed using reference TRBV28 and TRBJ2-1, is DVKVTQSSRYLVKRTGEKVFLECVQDMDHENMFWYRQDPGLGLRLIYFSYDVKMKEKGDIPEGYSVSREKKERFSLILESASTNQTSMYLCASEGTSEFFGPGTRLTVL.

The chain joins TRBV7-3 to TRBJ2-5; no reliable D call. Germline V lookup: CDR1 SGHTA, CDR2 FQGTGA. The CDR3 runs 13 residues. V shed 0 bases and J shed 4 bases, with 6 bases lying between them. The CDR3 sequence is CASSLTHRETQYF. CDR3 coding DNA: TGTGCCAGCAGCTTAACCCACAGAGAGACCCAGTACTTC.

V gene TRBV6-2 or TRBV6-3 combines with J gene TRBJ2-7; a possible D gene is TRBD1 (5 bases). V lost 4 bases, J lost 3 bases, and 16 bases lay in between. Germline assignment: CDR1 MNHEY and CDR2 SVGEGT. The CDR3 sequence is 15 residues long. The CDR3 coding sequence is TGTGCCAGCAGTTTGGCGGCAGGGCAATACTACGAGCAGTACTTC. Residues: CASSLAAGQYYEQYF.

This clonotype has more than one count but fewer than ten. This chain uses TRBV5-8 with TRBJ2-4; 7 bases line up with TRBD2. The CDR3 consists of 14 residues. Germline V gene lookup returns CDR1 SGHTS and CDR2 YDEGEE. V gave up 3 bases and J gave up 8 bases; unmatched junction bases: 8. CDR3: CASSSPGEGDIQYF. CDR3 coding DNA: TGTGCCAGCAGCTCTCCTGGGGAGGGAGACATTCAGTACTTC.

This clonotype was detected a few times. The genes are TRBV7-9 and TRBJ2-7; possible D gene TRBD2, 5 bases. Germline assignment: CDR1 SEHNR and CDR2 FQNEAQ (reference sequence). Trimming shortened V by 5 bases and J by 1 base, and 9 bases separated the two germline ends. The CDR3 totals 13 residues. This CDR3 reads CASSSGISYEQYF. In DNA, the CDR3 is TGTGCCAGCAGCAGCGGAATATCCTACGAGCAGTACTTC.

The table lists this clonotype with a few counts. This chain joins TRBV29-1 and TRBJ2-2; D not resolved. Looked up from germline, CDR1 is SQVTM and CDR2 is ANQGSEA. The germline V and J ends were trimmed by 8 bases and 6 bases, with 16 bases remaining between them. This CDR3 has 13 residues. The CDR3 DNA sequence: TGCAGCACCTCGGGTAACCGAGCCGGGGAGCTGTTTTTT. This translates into CSTSGNRAGELFF.

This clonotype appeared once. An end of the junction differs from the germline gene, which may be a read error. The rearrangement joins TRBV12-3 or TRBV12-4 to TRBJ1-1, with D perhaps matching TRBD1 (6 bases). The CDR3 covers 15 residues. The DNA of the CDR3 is TGTGCCAGAAGTTTCAGGGGTCAGGGGAACACTGAAGCTTTCTTT. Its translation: CARSFRGQGNTEAFF.

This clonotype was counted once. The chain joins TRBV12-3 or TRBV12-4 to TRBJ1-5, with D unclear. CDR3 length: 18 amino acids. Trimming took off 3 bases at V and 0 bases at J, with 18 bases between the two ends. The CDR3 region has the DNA TGTGCCAGCAGTTTCTACCGCCGGGCAGACCTTAGCAATCAGCCCCAGCATTTT. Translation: CASSFYRRADLSNQPQHF.

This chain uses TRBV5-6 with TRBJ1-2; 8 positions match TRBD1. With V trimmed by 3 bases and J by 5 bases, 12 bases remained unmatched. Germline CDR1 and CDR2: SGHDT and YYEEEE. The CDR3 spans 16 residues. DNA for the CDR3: TGTGCCAGCAGCTGGCGCCCACGGACAGGGAAATATGGCTACACCTTC. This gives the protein CASSWRPRTGKYGYTF.

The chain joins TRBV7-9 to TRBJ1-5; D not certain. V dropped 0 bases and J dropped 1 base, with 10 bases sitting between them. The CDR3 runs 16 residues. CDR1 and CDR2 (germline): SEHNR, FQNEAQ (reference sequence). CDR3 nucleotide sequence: TGTGCCAGCAGCTTAGCCGAGACTGCAAGCAATCAGCCCCAGCATTTT. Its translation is CASSLAETASNQPQHF.

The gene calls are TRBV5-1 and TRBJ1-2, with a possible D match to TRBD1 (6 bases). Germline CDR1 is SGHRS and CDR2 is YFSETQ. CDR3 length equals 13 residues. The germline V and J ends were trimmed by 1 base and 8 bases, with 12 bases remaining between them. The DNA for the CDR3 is TGCGCCAGCAGCTTGACAGGGAGTCAAGGCTACACCTTC. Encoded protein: CASSLTGSQGYTF.

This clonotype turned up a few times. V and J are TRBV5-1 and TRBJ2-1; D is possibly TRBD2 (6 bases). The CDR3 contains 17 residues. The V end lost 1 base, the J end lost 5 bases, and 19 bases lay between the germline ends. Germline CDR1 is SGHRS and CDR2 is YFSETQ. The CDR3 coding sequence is TGCGCCAGCAGCTTGTTTGGTGGGACCACGGGAGACAATGAGCAGTTCTTC. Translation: CASSLFGGTTGDNEQFF.

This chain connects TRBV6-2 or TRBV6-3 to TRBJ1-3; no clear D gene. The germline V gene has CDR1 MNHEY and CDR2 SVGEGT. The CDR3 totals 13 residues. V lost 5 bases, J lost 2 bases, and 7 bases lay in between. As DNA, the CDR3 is TGTGCCAGCAGTGGTGGAACTGGAAACACCATATATTTT. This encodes CASSGGTGNTIYF.

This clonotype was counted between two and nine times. The CDR3 loop reads CASSRGTGVSGELFF. In nucleotides, the CDR3 is TGTGCCAGCAGCCGCGGGACAGGGGTTTCCGGGGAGCTGTTTTTT. The V gene is TRBV11-3, the J gene TRBJ2-2, with 10 bases lining up with TRBD1. J was trimmed by 6 bases and V by 5 bases; bases with no gene match: 6. This CDR3 is 15 amino acids long. Germline-derived CDR1 and CDR2 are SGHNT and YENEEA.

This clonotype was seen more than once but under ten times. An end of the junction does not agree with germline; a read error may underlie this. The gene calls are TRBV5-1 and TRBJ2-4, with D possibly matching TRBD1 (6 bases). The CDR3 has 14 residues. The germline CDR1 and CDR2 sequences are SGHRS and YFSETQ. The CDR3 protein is CASSLVGDKDIQYF. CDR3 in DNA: TGCGCCAGCAGCTTGGTGGGGGACAAAGACATTCAGTACTTC.

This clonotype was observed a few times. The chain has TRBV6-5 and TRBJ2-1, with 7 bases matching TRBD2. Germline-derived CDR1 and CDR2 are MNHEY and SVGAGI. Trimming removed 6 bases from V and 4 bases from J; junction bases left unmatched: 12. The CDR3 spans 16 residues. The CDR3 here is CASRQDPSGYYNEQFF. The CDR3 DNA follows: TGTGCCAGCAGGCAAGATCCTAGCGGTTATTACAATGAGCAGTTCTTC.

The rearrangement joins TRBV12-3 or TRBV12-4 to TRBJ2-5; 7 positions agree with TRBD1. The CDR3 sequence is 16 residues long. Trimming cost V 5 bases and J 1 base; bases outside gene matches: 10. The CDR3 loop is CASSPTGAGVQETQYF. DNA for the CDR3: TGTGCCAGCAGTCCCACAGGGGCTGGAGTCCAAGAGACCCAGTACTTC.